The rows below give T cell receptor beta chains drawn from one sample of a study of blood T cell repertoires in COVID-19. This table comes from immunoSEQ multiplex PCR, and its TCRdb copy is limited to in-frame clones, with some not included. This sample has about 420,000 clones, with roughly 89% found just once. The specimen was peripheral blood. Every receptor here comes from a young man with COVID-19, enrolled during active disease. The CDR3 runs from the conserved cysteine through the conserved F or W. Each record gives: V gene, J gene, clone size, CDR3 protein. Clone size is given for some rows only: seen once, a few or many times, or a class if the clone is expanded.

TRBV4-1	TRBJ1-2	few	CASSRSDGLYGYTF
TRBV7-9	TRBJ2-7	.	CASSLAGTGAYEQYF
TRBV5-1	TRBJ1-6	once	CASSSSQGTDNSPLHF
TRBV25-1	TRBJ1-2	.	CASSGRGQGAGYGYTF
TRBV7-9	TRBJ1-4	.	CASSLGTGGDEKLFF
TRBV5-1	TRBJ1-2	.	CASSLWTGTTYGYTF
TRBV4-1	TRBJ2-3	.	CASSQAGGNTDTQYF
TRBV18	TRBJ2-3	.	CASSPDRARADTQYF
TRBV7-9	TRBJ2-1	.	CASSARLAGDEQFF
TRBV2	TRBJ1-2	.	CASSYRGPGYGYTF
TRBV2	TRBJ2-1	few	CASLFWGGRDNEQFF
TRBV4-1	TRBJ1-1	.	CASSQDGQGNTEAFF
TRBV5-8	TRBJ2-7	few	CASRGLRQGAHEQYF
TRBV4-1	TRBJ2-1	.	CASSQDPLAGAWDEQFF
TRBV18	TRBJ2-2	once	CASSSLTMTGRTGELFF